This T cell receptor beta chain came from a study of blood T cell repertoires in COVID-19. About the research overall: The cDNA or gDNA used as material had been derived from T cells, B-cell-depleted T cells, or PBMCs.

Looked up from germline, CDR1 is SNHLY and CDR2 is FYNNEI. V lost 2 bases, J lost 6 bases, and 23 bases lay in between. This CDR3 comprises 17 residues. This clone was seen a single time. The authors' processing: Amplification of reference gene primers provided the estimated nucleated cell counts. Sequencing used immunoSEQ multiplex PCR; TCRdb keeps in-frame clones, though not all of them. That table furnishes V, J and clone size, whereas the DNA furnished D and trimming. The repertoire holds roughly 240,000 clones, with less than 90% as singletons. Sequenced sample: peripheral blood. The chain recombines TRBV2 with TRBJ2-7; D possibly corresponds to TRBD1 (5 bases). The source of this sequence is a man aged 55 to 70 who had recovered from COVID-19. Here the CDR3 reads CASSEFGVRVGDGEQYF. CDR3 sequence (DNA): TGTGCCAGCAGTGAATTTGGGGTTCGTGTAGGGGATGGCGAGCAGTACTTC.